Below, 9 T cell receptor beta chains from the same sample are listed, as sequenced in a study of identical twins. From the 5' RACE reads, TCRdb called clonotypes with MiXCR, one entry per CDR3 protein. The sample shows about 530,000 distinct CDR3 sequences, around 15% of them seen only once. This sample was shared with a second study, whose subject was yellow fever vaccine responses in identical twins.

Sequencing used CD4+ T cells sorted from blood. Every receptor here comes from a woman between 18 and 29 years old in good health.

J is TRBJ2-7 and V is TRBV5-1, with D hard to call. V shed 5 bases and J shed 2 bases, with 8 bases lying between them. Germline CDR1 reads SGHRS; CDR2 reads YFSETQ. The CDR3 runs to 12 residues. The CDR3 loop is CASRDVAYEQYF. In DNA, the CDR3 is TGCGCCAGCAGAGACGTAGCCTACGAGCAGTACTTC.

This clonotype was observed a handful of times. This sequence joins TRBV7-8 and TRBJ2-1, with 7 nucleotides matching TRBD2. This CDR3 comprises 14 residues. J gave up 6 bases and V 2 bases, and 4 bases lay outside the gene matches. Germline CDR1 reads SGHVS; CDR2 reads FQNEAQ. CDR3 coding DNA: TGTGCCAGCAGCTTATATGCGGGAGTCAATGAGCAGTTCTTC. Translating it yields CASSLYAGVNEQFF. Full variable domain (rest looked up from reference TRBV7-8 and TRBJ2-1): GAGVSQSPRYKVAKRGQDVALRCDPISGHVSLFWYQQALGQGPEFLTYFQNEAQLDKSGLPSDRFFAERPEGSVSTLKIQRTQQEDSAVYLCASSLYAGVNEQFFGPGTRLTVL.

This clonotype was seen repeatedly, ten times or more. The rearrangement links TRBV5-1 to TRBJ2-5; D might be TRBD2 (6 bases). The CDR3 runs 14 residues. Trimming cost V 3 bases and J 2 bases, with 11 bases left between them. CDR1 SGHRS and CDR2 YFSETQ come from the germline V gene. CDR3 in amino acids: CASSSGDLQETQYF. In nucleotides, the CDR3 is TGCGCCAGCAGCTCGGGGGACCTTCAAGAGACCCAGTACTTC.

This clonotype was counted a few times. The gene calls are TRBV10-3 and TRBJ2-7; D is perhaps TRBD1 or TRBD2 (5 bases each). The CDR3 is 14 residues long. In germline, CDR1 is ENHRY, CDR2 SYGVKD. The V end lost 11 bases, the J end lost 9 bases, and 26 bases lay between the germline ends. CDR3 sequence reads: CAVQPSGTNFGQYF. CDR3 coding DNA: TGTGCCGTCCAACCCTCCGGGACGAATTTTGGGCAGTACTTC.

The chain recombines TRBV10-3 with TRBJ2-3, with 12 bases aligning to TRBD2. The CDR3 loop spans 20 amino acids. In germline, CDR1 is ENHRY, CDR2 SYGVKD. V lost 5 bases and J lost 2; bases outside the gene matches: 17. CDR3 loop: CAISQGSTSGRVFDTDTQYF. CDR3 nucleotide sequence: TGTGCCATCAGTCAAGGGTCGACTAGCGGGAGAGTTTTCGACACAGATACGCAGTATTTT.

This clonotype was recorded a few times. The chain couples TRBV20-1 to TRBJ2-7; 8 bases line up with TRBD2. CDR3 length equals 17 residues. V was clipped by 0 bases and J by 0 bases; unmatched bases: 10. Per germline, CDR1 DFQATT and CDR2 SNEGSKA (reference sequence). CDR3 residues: CSARERAGGIGSYEQYF. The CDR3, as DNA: TGCAGTGCTAGAGAGCGGGCGGGGGGTATCGGCTCCTACGAGCAGTACTTC.

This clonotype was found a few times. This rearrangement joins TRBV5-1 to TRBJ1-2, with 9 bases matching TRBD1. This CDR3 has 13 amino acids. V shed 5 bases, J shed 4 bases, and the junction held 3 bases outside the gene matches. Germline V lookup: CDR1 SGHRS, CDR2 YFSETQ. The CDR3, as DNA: TGCGCCAGCAGTACGACAGGGGGCTATGGCTACACCTTC. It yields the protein CASSTTGGYGYTF.

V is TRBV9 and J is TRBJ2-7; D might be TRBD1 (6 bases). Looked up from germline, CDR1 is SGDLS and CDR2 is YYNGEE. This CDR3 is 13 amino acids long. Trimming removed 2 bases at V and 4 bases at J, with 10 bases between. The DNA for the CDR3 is TGTGCCAGCAGCGTTGGACAGAAATACGAGCAGTACTTC. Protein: CASSVGQKYEQYF.

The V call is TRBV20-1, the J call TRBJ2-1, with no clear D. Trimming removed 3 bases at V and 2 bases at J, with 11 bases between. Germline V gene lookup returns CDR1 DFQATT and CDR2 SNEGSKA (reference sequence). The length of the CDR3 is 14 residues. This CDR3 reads CSASQLRPYNEQFF. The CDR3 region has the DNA TGCAGTGCTAGTCAACTTAGGCCCTACAATGAGCAGTTCTTC.